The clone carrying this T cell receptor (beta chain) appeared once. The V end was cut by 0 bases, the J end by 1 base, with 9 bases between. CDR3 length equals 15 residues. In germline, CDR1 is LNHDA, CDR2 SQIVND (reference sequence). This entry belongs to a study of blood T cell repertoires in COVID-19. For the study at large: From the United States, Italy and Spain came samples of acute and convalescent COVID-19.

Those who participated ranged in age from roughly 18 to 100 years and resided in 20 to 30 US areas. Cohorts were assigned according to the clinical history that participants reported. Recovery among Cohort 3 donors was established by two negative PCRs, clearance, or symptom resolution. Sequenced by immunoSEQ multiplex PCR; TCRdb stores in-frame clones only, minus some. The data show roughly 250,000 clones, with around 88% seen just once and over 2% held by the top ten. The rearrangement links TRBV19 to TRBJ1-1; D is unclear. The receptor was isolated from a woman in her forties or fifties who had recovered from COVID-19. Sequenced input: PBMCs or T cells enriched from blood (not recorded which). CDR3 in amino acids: CASSIDGEENTEAFF. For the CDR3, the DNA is TGTGCCAGTAGTATAGATGGTGAGGAGAACACTGAAGCTTTCTTT. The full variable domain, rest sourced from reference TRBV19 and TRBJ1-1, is DGGITQSPKYLFRKEGQNVTLSCEQNLNHDAMYWYRQDPGQGLRLIYYSQIVNDFQKGDIAEGYSVSREKKESFPLTVTSAQKNPTAFYLCASSIDGEENTEAFFGQGTRLTVV.